Presented here are 16 T cell receptor beta chains from one specimen sequenced in a study of CXCR3-negative and CXCR3-positive naive CD8 T cells. Notes on the study in general: TRB CDR3s of CXCR3-positive naive cells were more hydrophobic than those of CXCR3-negative naive cells.

Their target antigens are unknown. UMI-labeled TRB cDNA libraries were prepared by 5' RACE. After re-calling the 5' RACE reads, TCRdb lists one entry per CDR3 protein, DNA absent. In all, the sample yields over 150,000 distinct CDR3 sequences. The sequenced material came from naive CXCR3+ CD8+ T cells from blood. Subset noted: CD45RO-CCR7+CD27+CD95- naive CD8+ T cells expressing CXCR3 (TNR3+). Receptors originate from a human donor in good health. Some clones in this sample may be carry-over from other donors' samples.

The chain has TRBV9 and TRBJ1-1; as DNA is missing, the TRBD1 call by TCRdb cannot be tested. The CDR3 loop spans 15 amino acids. Germline V gene sequence: CDR1 SGDLS, CDR2 YYNGEE. The chain's CDR3 is CASNVDSGGATEAFF.

The V gene is TRBV5-5, the J gene TRBJ2-5; TCRdb reports TRBD2, a call that lacks DNA to check it against. The CDR3 loop spans 14 amino acids. Germline CDR1 and CDR2: SGHKS and YYEKEE (reference sequence). The CDR3: CASSSGLGRETQYF.

The chain employs TRBV7-9 and TRBJ2-1; TCRdb's D call, TRBD1, is unchecked because there is no DNA. The germline V gene has CDR1 SEHNR and CDR2 FQNEAQ (reference sequence). The CDR3 loop spans 13 amino acids. The CDR3 sequence: CASWIQGVNEQFF.

V usage is TRBV7-8 and J usage is TRBJ2-3; TCRdb outputs TRBD2, but without DNA this stays unchecked. The CDR3 is 16 amino acids. Germline V lookup: CDR1 SGHVS, CDR2 FQNEAQ. CDR3 sequence reads: CASSPDGGAGTDTQYF. The whole variable domain, remainder taken from reference TRBV7-8 and TRBJ2-3, is GAGVSQSPRYKVAKRGQDVALRCDPISGHVSLFWYQQALGQGPEFLTYFQNEAQLDKSGLPSDRFFAERPEGSVSTLKIQRTQQEDSAVYLCASSPDGGAGTDTQYFGPGTRLTVL.

The gene calls are TRBV7-7 and TRBJ2-2; TCRdb calls TRBD2, which cannot be checked without DNA. The CDR3 has 16 residues. The germline V gene encodes CDR1 SSHAT and CDR2 FNYEAQ (reference sequence). The CDR3 region is CASSLGPGGAAGELFF. Based on the CDR3 plus reference TRBV7-7 and TRBJ2-2, the full variable domain is GAGVSQSPRYKVTKRGQDVTLRCDPISSHATLYWYQQALGQGPEFLTYFNYEAQPDKSGLPSDRFSAERPEGSISTLTIQRTEQRDSAMYRCASSLGPGGAAGELFFGEGSRLTVL.

The V and J genes are TRBV12-3 or TRBV12-4 and TRBJ1-2; no DNA is available, so the TRBD1 call from TCRdb remains unchecked. The CDR3 is made up of 14 amino acids. The CDR3 sequence: CASSFRPTGYGYTF.

The J gene is TRBJ2-7, the V gene TRBV2; TCRdb proposes TRBD1, but this gene call is untestable without DNA. The CDR3 sequence is 13 residues long. Germline values: CDR1 SNHLY, CDR2 FYNNEI. The CDR3 loop is CASKGHAVREQYF.

The chain uses TRBV7-9 and TRBJ2-7. This CDR3 spans 14 amino acids. Germline loops: CDR1 SEHNR, CDR2 FQNEAQ (reference sequence). The CDR3 reads CASSPNTGSYEQYF.

The chain uses TRBV29-1 and TRBJ2-1; the D call of TRBD2 rests on TCRdb alone, since no DNA is present to check it. Germline V gene lookup returns CDR1 SQVTM and CDR2 ANQGSEA. There are 16 residues in the CDR3. CDR3 protein: CSVAGTSGRGYGEQFF.

V and J are TRBV28 and TRBJ2-5; the D gene TCRdb calls, TRBD1, cannot be checked with no DNA. This CDR3 region has 14 residues. Germline V lookup: CDR1 MDHEN, CDR2 SYDVKM. CDR3: CASSPTGSAETQYF.

The chain couples TRBV7-9 to TRBJ2-3; TCRdb calls TRBD2, which cannot be checked without DNA. The CDR3 is 16 amino acids. Germline V gene lookup returns CDR1 SEHNR and CDR2 FQNEAQ (reference sequence). The CDR3 loop is CASSYYLGLSADTQYF. The full variable domain, with the rest looked up from reference TRBV7-9 and TRBJ2-3, is DTGVSQNPRHKITKRGQNVTFRCDPISEHNRLYWYRQTLGQGPEFLTYFQNEAQLEKSRLLSDRFSAERPKGSFSTLEIQRTEQGDSAMYLCASSYYLGLSADTQYFGPGTRLTVL.

This chain links TRBV29-1 with TRBJ2-2; TCRdb's D call of TRBD2 is untestable without DNA. The CDR3 extends over 14 amino acids. Germline V lookup: CDR1 SQVTM, CDR2 ANQGSEA. This CDR3 is CSVEPTRRAGELFF.

The chain carries TRBV6-2 or TRBV6-3 and TRBJ2-1; TCRdb's D call of TRBD2 is untestable without DNA. Germline assignment: CDR1 MNHEY and CDR2 SVGEGT. This CDR3 has 14 amino acids. The CDR3 here is CASNPSGESNEQFF.

V is TRBV4-3 and J is TRBJ1-3. The germline V gene has CDR1 LGHNA and CDR2 YSLEER. The CDR3 extends over 16 amino acids. The CDR3 is CASSQDMGSSGNTIYF.

The V and J genes are TRBV6-5 and TRBJ2-3; the TCRdb D gene call, TRBD2, has no DNA to confirm it. Germline V gene lookup returns CDR1 MNHEY and CDR2 SVGAGI. The CDR3 sequence is 13 residues long. CDR3 region: CASSYGARDTQYF.

The chain joins TRBV21-1 to TRBJ1-4; TCRdb selects TRBD1, and the lack of DNA leaves this call unchecked. TRBV21-1 is a documented pseudogene. The CDR3 extends over 15 amino acids. CDR3: CASSKKGQVNEKLFF.